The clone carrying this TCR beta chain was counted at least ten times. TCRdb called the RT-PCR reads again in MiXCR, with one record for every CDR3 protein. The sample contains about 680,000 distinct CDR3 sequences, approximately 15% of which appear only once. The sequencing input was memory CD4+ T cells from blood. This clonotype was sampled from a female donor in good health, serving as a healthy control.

CDR3 coding DNA: TGTGCCAGCAGCTTAGCTGGCGGGAGTTTCACGCCCTACGAGCAGTACTTC. Protein product: CASSLAGGSFTPYEQYF. The V call is TRBV7-2, the J call TRBJ2-7; TRBD2 agrees at 7 bases. Germline trimming cut 0 bases from V and 2 bases from J; bases unmatched to any gene: 10. Germline CDR1 SGHTA, CDR2 FQGNSA. The CDR3 consists of 17 residues.